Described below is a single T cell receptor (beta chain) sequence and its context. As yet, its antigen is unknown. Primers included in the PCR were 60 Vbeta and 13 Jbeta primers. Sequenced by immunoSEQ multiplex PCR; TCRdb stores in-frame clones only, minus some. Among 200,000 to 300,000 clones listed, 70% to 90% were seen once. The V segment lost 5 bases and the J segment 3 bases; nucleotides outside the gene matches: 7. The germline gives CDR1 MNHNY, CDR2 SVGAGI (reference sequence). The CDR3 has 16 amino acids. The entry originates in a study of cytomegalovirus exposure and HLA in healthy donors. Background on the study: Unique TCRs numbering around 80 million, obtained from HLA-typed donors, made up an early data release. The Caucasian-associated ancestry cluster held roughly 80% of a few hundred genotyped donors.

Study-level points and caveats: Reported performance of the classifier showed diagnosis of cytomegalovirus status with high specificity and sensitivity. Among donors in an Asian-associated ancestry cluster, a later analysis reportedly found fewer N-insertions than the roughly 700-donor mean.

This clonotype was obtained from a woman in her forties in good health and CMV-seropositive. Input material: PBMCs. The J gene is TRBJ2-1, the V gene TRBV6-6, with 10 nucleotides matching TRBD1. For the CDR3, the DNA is TGTGCCAGCAGTCGAAAGGGGGACAGGGGCTACAATGAGCAGTTCTTC. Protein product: CASSRKGDRGYNEQFF.